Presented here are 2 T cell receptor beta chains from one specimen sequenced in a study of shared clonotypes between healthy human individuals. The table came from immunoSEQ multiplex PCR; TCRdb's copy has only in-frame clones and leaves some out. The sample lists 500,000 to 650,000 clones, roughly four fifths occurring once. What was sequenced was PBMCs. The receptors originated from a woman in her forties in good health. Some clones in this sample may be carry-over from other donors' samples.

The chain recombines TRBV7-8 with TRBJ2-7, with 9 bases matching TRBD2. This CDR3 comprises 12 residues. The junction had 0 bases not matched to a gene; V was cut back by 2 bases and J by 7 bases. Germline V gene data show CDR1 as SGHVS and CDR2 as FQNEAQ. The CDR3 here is CASSLLAGEQYF. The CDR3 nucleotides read TGTGCCAGCAGCTTACTAGCGGGAGAGCAGTACTTC.

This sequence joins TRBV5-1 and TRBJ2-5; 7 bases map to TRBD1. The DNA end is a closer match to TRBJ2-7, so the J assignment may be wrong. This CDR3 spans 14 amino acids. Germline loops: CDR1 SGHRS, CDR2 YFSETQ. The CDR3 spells CASSTDGQAYEQYF. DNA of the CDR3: TGCGCCAGCAGCACAGATGGACAGGCCTACGAGCAGTACTTC.